Each of the 2 T cell receptor beta chains below was sequenced from the same sample in a study of T cells in Graves' hyperthyroidism and ophthalmopathy. Amplified TCR beta CDR3 regions came from RNA transcripts. In the first-round RT-PCR of the TCR CDR3, the HTBI primer set was used. TCRdb passed the multiplex PCR reads through MiXCR, listing each CDR3 protein once. The sample carries 660,000 or so distinct CDR3 sequences, less than 25% recorded once. The sequenced sample was blood. The receptors here all came from a man aged 25 to 40 with Graves' ophthalmopathy.

This clonotype was counted only a few times. The rearrangement links TRBV20-1 to TRBJ2-7, with 8 positions matching TRBD2. V gave up 5 bases and J gave up 7 bases; unmatched junction bases: 19. The length of the CDR3 is 16 residues. Germline V gene lookup returns CDR1 DFQATT and CDR2 SNEGSKA (reference sequence). CDR3 DNA: TGCAGTGCTGGGGGGAGCTCGGGGCGGGAGGCGAGGGAGCAGTACTTC. The encoded protein is CSAGGSSGREAREQYF.

This clonotype showed up just a few times. The CDR3 loop is CSADDMRVAGANVLTF. CDR3 nucleotides: TGCAGTGCTGACGACATGCGGGTCGCCGGGGCCAACGTCCTGACTTTC. This chain joins TRBV20-1 and TRBJ2-6, with a tentative D call TRBD2 (5 bases). Germline CDR1 is DFQATT and CDR2 is SNEGSKA (reference sequence). Trimming cost V 5 bases and J 4 bases, with 18 bases left between them. This CDR3 has 16 amino acids.